The present TCR beta chain was sequenced within a study of control samples from healthy donors and cancer patients. CDR1 and CDR2 (germline): MNHEY, SMNVEV (reference sequence). CDR3 length: 14 amino acids. The V gene lost 6 bases and the J gene lost 3 bases, with 15 bases spanning the gap. Using immunoSEQ multiplex PCR, the repertoire was profiled, and TCRdb retains in-frame clones only, with some absent. The data show 150,000 to 200,000 clones, 70% to 90% seen once. This clone was seen a single time. V is TRBV27 and J is TRBJ2-7; D may be TRBD1 or TRBD2 (5 bases each). The receptor's source is a man in his thirties or forties in good health. Sequenced: blood. The CDR3 nucleotides read TGTGCCAGCAGCCACCGGGGCCCTAACTACGAGCAGTACTTC. Its translation: CASSHRGPNYEQYF.